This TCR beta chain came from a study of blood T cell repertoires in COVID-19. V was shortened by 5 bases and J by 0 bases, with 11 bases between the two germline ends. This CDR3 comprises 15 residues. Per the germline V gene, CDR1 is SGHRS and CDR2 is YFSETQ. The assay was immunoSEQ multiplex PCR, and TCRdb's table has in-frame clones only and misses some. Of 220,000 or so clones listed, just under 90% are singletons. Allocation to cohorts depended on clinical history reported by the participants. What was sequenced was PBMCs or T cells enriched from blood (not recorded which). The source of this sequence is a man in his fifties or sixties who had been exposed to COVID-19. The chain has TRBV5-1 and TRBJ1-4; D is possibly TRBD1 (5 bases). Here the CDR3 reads CASRETGTTNEKLFF. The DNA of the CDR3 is TGCGCCAGCAGGGAAACAGGAACAACTAATGAAAAACTGTTTTTT.